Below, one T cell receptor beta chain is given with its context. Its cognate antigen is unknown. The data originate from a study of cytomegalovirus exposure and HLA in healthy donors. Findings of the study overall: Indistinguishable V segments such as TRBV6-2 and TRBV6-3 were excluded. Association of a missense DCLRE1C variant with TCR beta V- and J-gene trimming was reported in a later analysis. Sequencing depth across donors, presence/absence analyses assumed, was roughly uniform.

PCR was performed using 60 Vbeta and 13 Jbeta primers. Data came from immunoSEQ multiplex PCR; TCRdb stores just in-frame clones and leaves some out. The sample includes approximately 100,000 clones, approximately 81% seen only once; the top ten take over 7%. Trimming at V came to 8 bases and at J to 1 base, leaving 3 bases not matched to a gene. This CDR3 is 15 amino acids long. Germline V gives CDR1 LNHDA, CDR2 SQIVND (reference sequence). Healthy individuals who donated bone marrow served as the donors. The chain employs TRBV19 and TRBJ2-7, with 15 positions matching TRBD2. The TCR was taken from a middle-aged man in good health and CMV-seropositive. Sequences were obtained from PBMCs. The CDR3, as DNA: TGTGCCAGTGGGACTAGCGGGAGGTATTCCTACGAGCAGTACTTC. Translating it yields CASGTSGRYSYEQYF.